The text below deals with one T cell receptor beta chain. The target of this receptor is not known. No quality values exist for individual bases; no much larger clone is one base distant. This specimen comes from a study of OX40 agonist ivuxolimab in advanced cancers. For the wider study: The costimulatory receptor OX40 (CD134) was targeted by ivuxolimab, a fully human IgG2 agonistic monoclonal antibody. The paper describes the monotherapy dose-escalation part (N = 52 patients) of the phase I trial of ivuxolimab. Intravenous ivuxolimab was administered to patients every 2 weeks at six dose levels: 0.01, 0.1, 0.3, 1.5, 3 and 10 mg/kg. Of the roughly 52 patients in dose escalation, about 20 had hepatocellular carcinoma, about 15 had melanoma, 9 had renal cell carcinoma and 9 had head and neck cancer. Partial responses occurred in three dose-escalation patients, of whom one had hepatocellular carcinoma and two had cutaneous melanoma. Patients were allowed to have had prior anti-PD-1, anti-PD-L1 or anti-CTLA-4 therapy, and 30% to 40% of the dose-escalation patients had been treated with checkpoint inhibitors. The point of sequencing TCRbeta in the periphery was to test whether ivuxolimab changed TCR sequence diversity and drove clonal T-cell expansion. The dose-escalation cohort was roughly 87% male with a mean age of approximately 59 years, ranging from roughly 20 to 85.

For sequencing of the TCRbeta CDR3 region, genomic DNA was extracted from the sorted cells. The immunoSEQ Assay was used to sequence the TCRbeta CDR3 regions. Not all clones reach the TCRdb copy of this immuneACCESS table, which keeps in-frame sequences only. Checked studies attribute under half of the gap to unresolved V genes and leave the rest unexplained. The sample yields around 66,000 clones; approximately 93% were counted once. 18% of the sample goes to the ten largest clones. Findings and caveats that apply to the study as a whole: Antigen specificity was not determined for the clonally expanded peripheral T cells. In the 0.1-3.0 mg/kg groups, partial responders were among the patients with the lowest normalized peripheral clonal expansion, particularly in CD8+ T cells. After ivuxolimab, more expanded clones were found on average in CD8+ T cells than in CD4+ T cells. At doses from 0.1 to 3.0 mg/kg, clonal expansion was seen in both CD4+ and CD8+ blood T cells between baseline and week 6. Low levels of normalized T-cell clonal expansion were also seen in some patients who did not respond.

V and J are trimmed by 5 bases and 6 bases, and the gene matches miss 4 bases of the junction. From the cysteine through the phenylalanine, the CDR3 covers 13 amino acids. The sequence is cut down to CDR3 DNA, 39 bases in frame from base 1. From the germline V gene, CDR1 is SGHVS and CDR2 is FNYEAQ. The trial excluded patients who had a history of autoimmune disease or were on systemic immunosuppression. Peripheral blood for TCR sequencing was collected from all dose cohorts at baseline, on cycle 4 day 1, and on cycle 7 day 1. The samples were drawn from a first-in-human, open-label, multicenter phase I dose-escalation trial of ivuxolimab. Adults with locally advanced or metastatic head and neck squamous cell, hepatocellular, melanoma or renal cell carcinoma were enrolled in the trial. Before TCR sequencing, CD4+ T cells and CD8+ T cells from peripheral blood were sorted into separate populations.

This receptor was taken from an adult with an advanced solid tumor such as melanoma, head and neck, liver or kidney cancer. Sequences were derived from CD4+ or CD8+ T cells sorted from blood, sampled in a trial of the OX40 agonist ivuxolimab. The sequence is built from TRBV7-6 and TRBJ1-1; the central 9 bases match TRBD1. The nucleotide sequence is given as TGTGCCAGCAGCAGGGACAGGGCGGCTGAAGCTTTCTTT. It specifies CASSRDRAAEAFF.